The next 11 T cell receptor beta chains were all read from a single sample in a study of blood T cell repertoires in COVID-19. Assay: immunoSEQ multiplex PCR; the TCRdb copy retains only in-frame clones and omits some. The data hold roughly 190,000 clones, with about four fifths observed a single time. Sequences were obtained from peripheral blood. The receptors shown here come from a man in his sixties with acute or convalescent COVID-19.

At least ten counts were recorded for this clone. The chain combines TRBV27 with TRBJ1-3, with a possible D match to TRBD1 (6 bases). From germline, CDR1 is MNHEY and CDR2 SMNVEV (reference sequence). The CDR3 spans 12 residues. V was cut by 4 bases and J by 5 bases, with 6 bases left in between. CDR3 bases: TGTGCCAGCAGTTGGGACAGAAACACCATATATTTT. This translates into CASSWDRNTIYF.

The rearrangement uses TRBV5-8 and TRBJ2-3, with 9 bases aligning to TRBD1. This CDR3 has 14 amino acids. Germline assignment: CDR1 SGHTS and CDR2 YDEGEE. With 8 bases clipped from V and 6 bases from J, the junction kept 10 bases outside the gene matches. This CDR3 is CASSPGQGFDTQYF. DNA for the CDR3: TGTGCCAGTTCTCCAGGACAGGGGTTCGATACGCAGTATTTT. The entire variable domain, with the rest obtained from reference TRBV5-8 and TRBJ2-3, is as follows: EAGVTQSPTHLIKTRGQQATLRCSPISGHTSVYWYQQALGLGLQFLLWYDEGEERNRGNFPPRFSGRQFPNYSSELNVNALELEDSALYLCASSPGQGFDTQYFGPGTRLTVL.

The chain combines TRBV27 with TRBJ1-2; D possibly corresponds to TRBD1 (6 bases). Germline V gene lookup returns CDR1 MNHEY and CDR2 SMNVEV (reference sequence). The V end was cut by 2 bases, the J end by 8 bases, with 12 bases between. This CDR3 has 13 amino acids. The CDR3 sequence is CASSLGRGFGYTF. The DNA for the CDR3 is TGTGCCAGCAGTTTAGGGAGGGGGTTCGGCTACACCTTC.

This clone has just one count. This could be a read error, since a much larger clone is one nucleotide away. J is TRBJ2-7 and V is TRBV10-2; TRBD2 agrees at 11 bases. The junction had 4 bases not matched to a gene; V was cut back by 5 bases and J by 1 base. This CDR3 region has 15 residues. Germline V gene lookup returns CDR1 WSHSY and CDR2 SAAADI. In nucleotides, the CDR3 is TGCGCCAGCAGTCCCCCTAGCGGGAGGTCCTACGAGCAGTACTTC. It specifies CASSPPSGRSYEQYF.

V gene TRBV7-9 combines with J gene TRBJ1-1; D perhaps matches TRBD1 (5 bases). CDR3 length: 13 amino acids. The germline gives CDR1 SEHNR, CDR2 FQNEAQ (reference sequence). Trimming took off 8 bases at V and 0 bases at J, with 10 bases between the two ends. CDR3 region: CASRPGMNTEAFF. The CDR3 DNA sequence: TGTGCCAGCCGTCCAGGGATGAACACTGAAGCTTTCTTT. Complete variable domain (other parts from reference TRBV7-9 and TRBJ1-1): DTGVSQNPRHKITKRGQNVTFRCDPISEHNRLYWYRQTLGQGPEFLTYFQNEAQLEKSRLLSDRFSAERPKGSFSTLEIQRTEQGDSAMYLCASRPGMNTEAFFGQGTRLTVV.

This CDR3 is CASSIVGGRKDEKLFF. The CDR3 DNA reads TGTGCCAGTAGTATAGTAGGTGGGAGAAAGGATGAAAAACTGTTTTTT. The chain uses TRBV19 and TRBJ1-4; D ambiguous. Germline assignment: CDR1 LNHDA and CDR2 SQIVND (reference sequence). This CDR3 region has 16 residues. V dropped 1 base and J dropped 6 bases, with 15 bases sitting between them.

The V and J genes are TRBV4-3 and TRBJ1-2; D may be TRBD1 (6 bases). Trimming cost V 0 bases and J 2 bases, with 13 bases left between them. The length of the CDR3 is 16 residues. The germline gives CDR1 LGHNA, CDR2 YSLEER. The CDR3 nucleotides are TGCGCCAGCAGCCAAGAAACAGGACAGACGAACTATGGCTACACCTTC. It translates to CASSQETGQTNYGYTF.

The rearrangement links TRBV25-1 to TRBJ2-3; 10 bases line up with TRBD1. With 9 bases clipped from V and 2 bases from J, the junction kept 5 bases outside the gene matches. The CDR3 covers 14 residues. Germline CDR1 and CDR2: MGHDK and SYGVNS. The CDR3 here is CASPGTGVTDTQYF. The CDR3 coding sequence is TGTGCCAGTCCCGGGACAGGGGTCACAGATACGCAGTATTTT. The full variable domain, in which reference TRBV25-1 and TRBJ2-3 provide the parts outside the CDR3, is EADIYQTPRYLVIGTGKKITLECSQTMGHDKMYWYQQDPGMELHLIHYSYGVNSTEKGDLSSESTVSRIRTEHFPLTLESARPSHTSQYLCASPGTGVTDTQYFGPGTRLTVL.

This clone was seen once. The rearrangement joins TRBV10-1 to TRBJ2-3, with 9 nucleotides matching TRBD2. The CDR3 runs 16 residues. Germline assignment: CDR1 WNHNN and CDR2 SYGVQD (reference sequence). Unmatched junction bases numbered 11, after V lost 2 bases and J lost 8 bases. CDR3 bases: TGCGCCAGCAGTGAGCAGACGGGCGGGAGGGCCTCTACGCAGTATTTT. Translating gives CASSEQTGGRASTQYF.

The chain joins TRBV5-1 to TRBJ2-7, with D possibly being TRBD2 (5 bases). Germline CDR1 reads SGHRS; CDR2 reads YFSETQ. V was clipped by 1 base and J by 3 bases, with 8 bases between them. CDR3 length: 13 amino acids. The CDR3: CASSLSGDYEQYF. The CDR3 coding sequence is TGCGCCAGCAGCTTGAGCGGAGACTACGAGCAGTACTTC.

This chain links TRBV4-1 with TRBJ1-5; no definite D call. Germline V gene lookup returns CDR1 MGHRA and CDR2 YSYEKL. V lost 1 base to trimming and J lost 4 bases, with 8 bases between them. This CDR3 is 14 amino acids long. The CDR3 here is CASSQGGENQPQHF. The DNA of the CDR3 is TGCGCCAGCAGCCAAGGAGGTGAGAATCAGCCCCAGCATTTT.